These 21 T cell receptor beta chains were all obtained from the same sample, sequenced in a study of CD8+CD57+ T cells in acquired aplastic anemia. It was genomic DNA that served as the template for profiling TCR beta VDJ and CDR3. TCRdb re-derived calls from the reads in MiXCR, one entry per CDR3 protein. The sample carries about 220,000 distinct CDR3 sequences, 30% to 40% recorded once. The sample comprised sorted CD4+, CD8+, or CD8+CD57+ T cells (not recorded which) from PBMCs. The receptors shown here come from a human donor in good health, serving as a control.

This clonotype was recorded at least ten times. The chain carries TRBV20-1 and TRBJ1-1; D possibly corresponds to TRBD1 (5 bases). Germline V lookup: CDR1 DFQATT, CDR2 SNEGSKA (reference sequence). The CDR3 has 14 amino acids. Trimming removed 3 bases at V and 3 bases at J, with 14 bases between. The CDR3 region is CSARVDRTYTEAFF. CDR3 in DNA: TGCAGTGCTAGGGTCGACAGAACGTACACTGAAGCTTTCTTT.

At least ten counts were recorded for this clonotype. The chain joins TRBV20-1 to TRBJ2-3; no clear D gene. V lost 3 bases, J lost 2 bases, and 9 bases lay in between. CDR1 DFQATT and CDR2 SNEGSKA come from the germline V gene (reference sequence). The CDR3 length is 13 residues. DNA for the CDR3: TGCAGTGCTAGTCTTCCTTTCACAGATACGCAGTATTTT. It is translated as CSASLPFTDTQYF.

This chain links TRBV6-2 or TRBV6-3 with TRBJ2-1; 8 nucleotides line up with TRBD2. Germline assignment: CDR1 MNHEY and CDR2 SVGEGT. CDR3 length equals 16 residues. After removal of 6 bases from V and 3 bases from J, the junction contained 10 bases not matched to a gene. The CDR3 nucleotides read TGTGCCAGCAGCCACTCAAGCGGGAGTGTCTACAATGAGCAGTTCTTC. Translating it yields CASSHSSGSVYNEQFF.

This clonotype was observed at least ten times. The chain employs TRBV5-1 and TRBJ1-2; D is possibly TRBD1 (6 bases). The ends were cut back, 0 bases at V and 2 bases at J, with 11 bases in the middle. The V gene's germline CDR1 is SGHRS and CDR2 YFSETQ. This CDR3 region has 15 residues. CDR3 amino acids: CASSLGGGTNYGYTF. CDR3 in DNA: TGCGCCAGCAGCTTGGGAGGGGGTACGAACTATGGCTACACCTTC.

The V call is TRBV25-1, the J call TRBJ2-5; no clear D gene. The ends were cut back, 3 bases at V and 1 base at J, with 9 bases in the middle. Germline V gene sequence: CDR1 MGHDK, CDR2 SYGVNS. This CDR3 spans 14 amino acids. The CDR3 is CASSDTVSQETQYF. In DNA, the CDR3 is TGTGCCAGCAGTGACACAGTATCCCAAGAGACCCAGTACTTC.

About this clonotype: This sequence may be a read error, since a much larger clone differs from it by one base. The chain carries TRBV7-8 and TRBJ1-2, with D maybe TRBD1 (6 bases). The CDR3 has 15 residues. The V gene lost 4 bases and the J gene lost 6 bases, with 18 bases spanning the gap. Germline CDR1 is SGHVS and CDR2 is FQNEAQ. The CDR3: CASSSSQGIYDGYTF. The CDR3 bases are TGTGCCAGCAGCTCATCACAGGGCATTTATGATGGCTACACCTTC.

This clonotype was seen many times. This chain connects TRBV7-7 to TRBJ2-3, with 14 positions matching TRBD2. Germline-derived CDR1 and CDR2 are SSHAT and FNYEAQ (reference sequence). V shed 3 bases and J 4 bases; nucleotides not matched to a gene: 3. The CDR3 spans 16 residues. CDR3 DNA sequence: TGTGCCAGCAGCTTGGGACTAGCGGGAGTGGCAGATACGCAGTATTTT. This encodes CASSLGLAGVADTQYF.

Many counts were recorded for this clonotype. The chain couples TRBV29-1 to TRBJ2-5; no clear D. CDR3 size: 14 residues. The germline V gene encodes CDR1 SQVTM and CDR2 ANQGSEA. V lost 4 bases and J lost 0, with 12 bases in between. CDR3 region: CSVGQPLHQETQYF. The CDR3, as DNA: TGCAGCGTTGGGCAGCCTCTTCACCAAGAGACCCAGTACTTC.

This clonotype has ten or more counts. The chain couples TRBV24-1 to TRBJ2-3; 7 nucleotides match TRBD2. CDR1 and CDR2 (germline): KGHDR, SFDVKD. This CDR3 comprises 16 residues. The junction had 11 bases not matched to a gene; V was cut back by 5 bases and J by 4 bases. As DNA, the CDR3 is TGTGCCACCAGTGCCCTTGGTGGCGGGGGTGCAGATACGCAGTATTTT. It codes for CATSALGGGGADTQYF.

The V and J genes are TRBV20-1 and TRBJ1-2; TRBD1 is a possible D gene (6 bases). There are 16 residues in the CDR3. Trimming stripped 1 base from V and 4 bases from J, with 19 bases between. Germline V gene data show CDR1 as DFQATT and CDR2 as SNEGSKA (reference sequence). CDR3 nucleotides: TGCAGTGCTAGAGTCTCCAGGGGCCCAGACCTCTATGGCTACACCTTC. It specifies CSARVSRGPDLYGYTF.

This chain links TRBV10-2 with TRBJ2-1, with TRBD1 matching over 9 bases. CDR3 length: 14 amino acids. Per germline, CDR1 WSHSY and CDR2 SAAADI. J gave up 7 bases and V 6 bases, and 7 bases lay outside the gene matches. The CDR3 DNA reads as TGCGCCAGCAGCCCGGGACAGGGAATGAATGAGCAGTTCTTC. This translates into CASSPGQGMNEQFF.

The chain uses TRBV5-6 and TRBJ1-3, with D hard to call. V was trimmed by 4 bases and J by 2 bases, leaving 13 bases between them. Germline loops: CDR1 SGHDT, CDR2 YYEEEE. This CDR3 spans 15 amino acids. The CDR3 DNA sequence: TGTGCCAGCAGCCTCTCGGAAGTGCCTGGAAACACCATATATTTT. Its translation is CASSLSEVPGNTIYF.

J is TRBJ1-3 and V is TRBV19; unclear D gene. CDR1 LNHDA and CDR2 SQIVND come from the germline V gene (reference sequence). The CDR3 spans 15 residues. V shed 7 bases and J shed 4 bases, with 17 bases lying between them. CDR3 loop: CASTWTRAGGNTIYF. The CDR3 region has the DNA TGTGCCAGTACCTGGACTCGGGCCGGCGGAAACACCATATATTTT.

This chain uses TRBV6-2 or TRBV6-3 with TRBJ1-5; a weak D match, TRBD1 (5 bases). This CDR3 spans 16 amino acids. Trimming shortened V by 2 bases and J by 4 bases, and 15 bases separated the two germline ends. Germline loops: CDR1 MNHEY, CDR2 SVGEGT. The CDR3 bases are TGTGCCAGCAGTTACAGGGACGGGAGTGGAAATCAGCCCCAGCATTTT. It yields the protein CASSYRDGSGNQPQHF.

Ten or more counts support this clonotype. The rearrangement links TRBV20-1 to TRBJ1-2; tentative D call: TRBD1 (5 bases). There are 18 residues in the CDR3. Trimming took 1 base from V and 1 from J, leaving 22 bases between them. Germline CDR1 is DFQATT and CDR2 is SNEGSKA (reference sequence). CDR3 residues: CSARGGVGQPTDNYGYTF. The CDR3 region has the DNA TGCAGTGCTAGAGGGGGGGTTGGGCAGCCTACCGATAACTATGGCTACACCTTC.

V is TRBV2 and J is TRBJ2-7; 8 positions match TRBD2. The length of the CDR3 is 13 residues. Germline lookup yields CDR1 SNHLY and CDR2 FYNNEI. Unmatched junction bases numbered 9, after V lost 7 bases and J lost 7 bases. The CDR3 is CASIENLAGEQYF. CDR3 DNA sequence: TGTGCCAGCATCGAAAACTTAGCGGGGGAGCAGTACTTC.

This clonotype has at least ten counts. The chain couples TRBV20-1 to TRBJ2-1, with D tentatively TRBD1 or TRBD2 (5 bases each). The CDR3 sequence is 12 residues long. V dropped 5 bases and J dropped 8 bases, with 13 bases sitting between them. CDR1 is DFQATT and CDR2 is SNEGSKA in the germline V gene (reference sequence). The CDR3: CSAARGRDEQFF. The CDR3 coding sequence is TGCAGTGCTGCGAGGGGCCGGGATGAGCAGTTCTTC.

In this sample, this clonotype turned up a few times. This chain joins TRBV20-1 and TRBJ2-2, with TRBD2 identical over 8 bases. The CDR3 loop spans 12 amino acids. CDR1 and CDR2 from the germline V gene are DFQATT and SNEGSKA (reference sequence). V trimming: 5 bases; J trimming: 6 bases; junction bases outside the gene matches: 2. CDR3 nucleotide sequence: TGCAGTGCTTTGCGGGGGGCCGGGGAGCTGTTTTTT. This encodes CSALRGAGELFF.

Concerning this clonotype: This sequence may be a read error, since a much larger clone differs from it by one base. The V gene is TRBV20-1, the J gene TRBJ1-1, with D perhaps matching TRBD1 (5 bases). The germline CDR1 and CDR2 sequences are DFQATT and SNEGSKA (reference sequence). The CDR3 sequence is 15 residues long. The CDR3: CSARDFRVLNTEACF. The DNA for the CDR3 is TGCAGTGCTAGAGACTTCAGGGTATTGAACACTGAAGCTTGCTTT.

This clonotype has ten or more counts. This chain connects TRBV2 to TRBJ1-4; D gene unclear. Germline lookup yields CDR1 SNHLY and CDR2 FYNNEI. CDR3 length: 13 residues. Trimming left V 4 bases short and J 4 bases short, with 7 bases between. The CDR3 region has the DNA TGTGCCAGCAGTGTTGGGAGTAATGAAAAACTGTTTTTT. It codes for CASSVGSNEKLFF.

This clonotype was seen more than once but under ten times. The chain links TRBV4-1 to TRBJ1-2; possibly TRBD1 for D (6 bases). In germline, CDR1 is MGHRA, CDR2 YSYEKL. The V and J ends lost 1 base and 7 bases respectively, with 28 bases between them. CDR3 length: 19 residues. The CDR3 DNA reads TGCGCCAGCAGCCAAGCGGACATGGGGTTCGGCAGGGGATCGGGTGGCTACACCTTC. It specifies CASSQADMGFGRGSGGYTF.